This T cell receptor beta chain comes out of a study of CD8 T cells in Susac syndrome. Germline CDR1 reads MNHEY; CDR2 reads SVGEGT. V shed 0 bases, J shed 3 bases, and the junction held 5 bases outside the gene matches. This CDR3 spans 16 amino acids. RNA totalling roughly 0.5 to 1 ug underwent reverse transcription with random hexamers. TCRdb re-called the immunoSEQ multiplex PCR reads through MiXCR, storing one row per CDR3 protein. The table lists 150,000 to 200,000 distinct CDR3 sequences, 90% to 95% of them singletons. This receptor was taken from a human donor in good health. The rearrangement joins TRBV6-2 or TRBV6-3 to TRBJ2-1, with 7 nucleotides matching TRBD2. What was sequenced was CD4+ T cells from PBMCs. CDR3 in amino acids: CASSYSNRGGYNEQFF. The CDR3 region has the DNA TGTGCCAGCAGTTACTCGAATCGCGGGGGCTACAATGAGCAGTTCTTC.